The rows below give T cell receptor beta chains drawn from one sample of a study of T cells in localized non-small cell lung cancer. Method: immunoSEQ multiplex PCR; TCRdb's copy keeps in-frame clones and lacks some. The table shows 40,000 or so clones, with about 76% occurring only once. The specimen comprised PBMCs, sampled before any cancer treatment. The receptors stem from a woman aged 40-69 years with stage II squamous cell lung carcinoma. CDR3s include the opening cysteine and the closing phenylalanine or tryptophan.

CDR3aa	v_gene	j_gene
CASSMGGGSPLHF	TRBV19	TRBJ1-6
CASSFLGTSGETQYF	TRBV5-1	TRBJ2-5
CASSLMVTGDTGELFF	TRBV19	TRBJ2-2
CASSYSRTAATGELFF	TRBV6-5	TRBJ2-2
CASSLVFGGQGELFF	TRBV7-6	TRBJ2-2
CASSSTLEESIYF	TRBV11-1	TRBJ1-3
CASSYGTGQETQYF	TRBV11-2	TRBJ2-5
CASGTYNEQFF	TRBV25-1	TRBJ2-1
CASSQQGGETQYF	TRBV5-4	TRBJ2-5
CASSLGLANNEQFF	TRBV7-2	TRBJ2-1
CASSGDRQETQYF	TRBV5-5	TRBJ2-5
CASSLGSGTGVGNQPQHF	TRBV7-6	TRBJ1-5
CASSLVGRSEETQYF	TRBV5-1	TRBJ2-5
CASSQREGAGNTIYF	TRBV21-1	TRBJ1-3
CASSLDLDAFF	TRBV7-9	TRBJ1-1
CASSEGGFQPQHF	TRBV6-1	TRBJ1-5
CASSYRGDYPPTQYF	TRBV6-5	TRBJ2-5
CASSLGMDADTQYF	TRBV6-5	TRBJ2-3
CASSAGLAGAIPGVQYF	TRBV5-4	TRBJ2-4
CASSPRWGTSGNTDTQYF	TRBV7-9	TRBJ2-3
CASRIRENTEAFF	TRBV19	TRBJ1-1
CASSLSDRREVGDEQFF	TRBV5-1	TRBJ2-1
CASSPIGGATEAFF	TRBV5-6	TRBJ1-1
CASSPPQGTWEQYF	TRBV28	TRBJ2-7
CASSQTTGFQETQYF	TRBV6-5	TRBJ2-5
CASSLGSPGTEAFF	TRBV7-6	TRBJ1-1
CASSFSHGETQYF	TRBV5-8	TRBJ2-5
CASSFGGDNSPLHF	TRBV10-2	TRBJ1-6
CASTPSRGRRNEQFF	TRBV27	TRBJ2-1
CASSRRAGRQFF	TRBV6-5	TRBJ2-1
CASSFPQTRLFF	TRBV28	TRBJ1-4
CASSQDLNYETQYF	TRBV4-2	TRBJ2-5
CASSLAGRGPGVDTQYF	TRBV7-8	TRBJ2-3
CASSPDRSSGNTIYF	TRBV19	TRBJ1-3